These T cell receptor beta chains were read from a single sample in a study of OX40 agonist ivuxolimab in advanced cancers. Libraries were prepared by immunoSEQ multiplex PCR; TCRdb keeps only in-frame clonotypes and omits some of them. The profile shows 9,500 to 15,000 clones, around 74% of them singletons. The material sequenced was CD4+ or CD8+ T cells sorted from blood, taken in a trial of the OX40 agonist ivuxolimab. These receptors originate from an adult with an advanced solid tumor such as melanoma, head and neck, liver or kidney cancer. CDR3s include the opening cysteine and the closing phenylalanine or tryptophan.

CASSPRPTGAQYEQYF | TRBJ2-7 | TRBV14
CASRSGNEKLFF | TRBJ1-4 | TRBV27
CASSVGLAGAGEEQFF | TRBJ2-1 | TRBV9
CASSFARGSRETQYF | TRBJ2-5 | TRBV11-2
CASSSPGAYQETQYF | TRBJ2-5 | TRBV27
CASRGRGASPLHF | TRBJ1-6 | TRBV27
CASSFRDRGLGGNTIYF | TRBJ1-3 | TRBV7-9
CASSLGRNYEQYF | TRBJ2-7 | TRBV7-9
CASSLSDRRDQPQHF | TRBJ1-5 | TRBV27
CASSQDGAGDPDTQYF | TRBJ2-3 | TRBV5-5
CASSDSYEQYF | TRBJ2-7 | TRBV25-1
CASRDRVIDGYTF | TRBJ1-2 | TRBV27
CAGVGGNNEQFF | TRBJ2-1 | TRBV2
CASRFGVLRSEAFF | TRBJ1-1 | TRBV19
CASSSRDRENTEAFF | TRBJ1-1 | TRBV7-8
CASSWGGRHNEQFF | TRBJ2-1 | TRBV19
CASYRQGEAEAFF | TRBJ1-1 | TRBV10-1
CASRQGQAYEQYF | TRBJ2-7 | TRBV27
CASSLGQNYEQYF | TRBJ2-7 | TRBV28
CSVVPLTPGYTF | TRBJ1-2 | TRBV29-1
CASSPRRGRSSYNEQFF | TRBJ2-1 | TRBV7-9
CGVDDRSRVRAFF | TRBJ1-1 | TRBV29-1
CASSHGTSGIEKYF | TRBJ2-3 | TRBV28
CASSLGASKQYF | TRBJ2-3 | TRBV7-9
CASSNRDSHTEAFF | TRBJ1-1 | TRBV7-9
CASSGQGRNEQFF | TRBJ2-1 | TRBV9
CASSLSENQPQHF | TRBJ1-5 | TRBV28
CASRISYEQYF | TRBJ2-7 | TRBV6-8
CASSSGGRTGELFF | TRBJ2-2 | TRBV6-6
CASSQQGVTQYF | TRBJ2-3 | TRBV27
CSVEGQGVADTQYF | TRBJ2-3 | TRBV29-1
CASSVYRSYEQYF | TRBJ2-7 | TRBV6-5
CTSSQERGLAGGSTDTQYF | TRBJ2-3 | TRBV1
CASSLNTYEQYF | TRBJ2-7 | TRBV28
CASSNPDRPNTEAFF | TRBJ1-1 | TRBV7-6
CASSPEKGNEQFF | TRBJ2-1 | TRBV5-1
CASSFPSGSYEQYF | TRBJ2-7 | TRBV11-2
CAWSVGSGTASHIPYGYTF | TRBJ1-2 | TRBV30
CASSSTGLAVGNEQFF | TRBJ2-1 | TRBV27
CASSYSGHYTEAFF | TRBJ1-1 | TRBV6-5
CASSHGTLLYEQYF | TRBJ2-7 | TRBV27
CASSPQGRMNFGYTF | TRBJ1-2 | TRBV6-5
CASRPGTSNEKLFF | TRBJ1-4 | TRBV27
CASTRDSSPSTDTQYF | TRBJ2-3 | TRBV7-9
CASSAEGRGELFF | TRBJ2-2 | TRBV7-7
CASCKTVANTEAFF | TRBJ1-1 | TRBV19
CASSSGQNTEAFF | TRBJ1-1 | TRBV7-9
CASSLDGYPQYF | TRBJ2-3 | TRBV5-1
CASSLGDRLYGYTF | TRBJ1-2 | TRBV5-4
CASSLVTSGRSYNEQFF | TRBJ2-1 | TRBV27
CASRLQGPPYNEQFF | TRBJ2-1 | TRBV28
CASSSRRGMNTEAFF | TRBJ1-1 | TRBV7-6
CASSSTQYTEAFF | TRBJ1-1 | TRBV7-9
CASSFLQREQFF | TRBJ2-1 | TRBV27
CASSGGTSGRLTGELFF | TRBJ2-2 | TRBV2
CASRNTYEQYF | TRBJ2-7 | TRBV2